This T cell receptor beta chain derives from a study of T-cell memory formation after mild COVID-19. Across the whole study: The TCR clusters were mostly specific to one donor.

Overall study findings and caveats: Contracting CD4+ clones lay largely in CM and EM, with CD8+ ones residing in EMRA. Memory cells collected pre-infection included some clones that later responded, suggesting cross-reactive memory joined.

The V gene end was trimmed by 5 bases and the J gene end by 1 base; junction bases not matched to a gene: 4. Germline V gene lookup returns CDR1 SGHVS and CDR2 FNYEAQ. The CDR3 length is 15 residues. Each CDR3 protein is one row after TCRdb ran MiXCR on the 5' RACE reads. The data contain some 100,000 distinct CDR3 sequences, 8.5% to 14% of them singletons. Concerning this clonotype itself: The antigen remains unidentified.

The chain recombines TRBV7-6 with TRBJ2-2; 7 bases fit TRBD1. This TCR derives from a man between 18 and 35 years old who had mild COVID-19 (a few samples of this study predate the infection). Cell type and time point are not known. Sequencing was done on a sample of PBMCs or a T cell subset sorted from them (not recorded which). CDR3 in DNA: TGTGCCAGCAGCGAAAGGACAGGGAACACCGGGGAGCTGTTTTTT. Protein sequence: CASSERTGNTGELFF.